Sequencing of this TCR beta chain was carried out in a study of regulatory T cells in long-lasting Graves disease. CDR1 and CDR2 from the germline V gene are MDHEN and SYDVKM. Deletions cut 8 bases from V and 2 bases from J, with 10 bases between. The CDR3 extends over 14 amino acids. According to the study, TCR beta libraries were built with iRepertoire HTBI primers and CDR3-region Arm-PCR. MiXCR, run by TCRdb on the multiplex PCR reads, gives a single entry per CDR3 protein. The repertoire includes 620,000 or so distinct CDR3 sequences, about 15% of them detected once, and around 18% sits in the top ten. Many counts were recorded for this clonotype. Time point of the sample: newly diagnosed GD, antithyroid drugs for less than 3 months. There was RNA extracted from PBMCs, and the TCR library was made from it. In addition, the sample was reused for a study of T cells in Graves' hyperthyroidism and ophthalmopathy.

This sequence was found in a woman in her thirties with Graves disease. This material consisted of peripheral blood mononuclear cells (PBMCs), taken at new diagnosis, from a patient treated with antithyroid drugs. This sequence joins TRBV28 and TRBJ2-6; unclear D gene. The DNA of the CDR3 is TGTGCCAGCTCCTCTCGCCCTGGGGCCAACGTCCTGACTTTC. Its protein is CASSSRPGANVLTF. The complete variable domain, with remaining parts taken from reference TRBV28 and TRBJ2-6, reads DVKVTQSSRYLVKRTGEKVFLECVQDMDHENMFWYRQDPGLGLRLIYFSYDVKMKEKGDIPEGYSVSREKKERFSLILESASTNQTSMYLCASSSRPGANVLTFGAGSRLTVL.